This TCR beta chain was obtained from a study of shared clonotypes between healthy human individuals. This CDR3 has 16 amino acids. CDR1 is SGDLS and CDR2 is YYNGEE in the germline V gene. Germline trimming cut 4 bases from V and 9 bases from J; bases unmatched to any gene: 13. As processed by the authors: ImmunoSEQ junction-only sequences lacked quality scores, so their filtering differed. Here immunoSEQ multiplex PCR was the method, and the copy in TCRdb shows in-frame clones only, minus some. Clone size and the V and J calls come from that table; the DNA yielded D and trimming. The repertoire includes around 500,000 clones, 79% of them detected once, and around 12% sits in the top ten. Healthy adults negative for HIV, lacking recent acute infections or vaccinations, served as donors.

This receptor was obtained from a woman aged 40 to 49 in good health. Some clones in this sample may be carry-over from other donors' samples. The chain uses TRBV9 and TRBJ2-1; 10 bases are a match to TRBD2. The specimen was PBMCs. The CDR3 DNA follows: TGTGCCAGCAGCCCTCCCAATAGCGGGAGGTTAGGTGAGCAGTTCTTC. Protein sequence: CASSPPNSGRLGEQFF.